This is a list of T cell receptor beta chains from one sample in a study of blood T cell repertoires in COVID-19. Profiling relied on immunoSEQ multiplex PCR, and the TCRdb table lists in-frame clones only, not all of them. The sample yields fewer than 50,000 clones, around 75% seen once. The sequencing input was peripheral blood. These receptor sequences come from a man older than 75 with acute or convalescent COVID-19. Both conserved end residues are part of each CDR3.

v_call	j_call	cdr3_aa
TRBV6-1	TRBJ1-5	CASSGIWAGPSGNQPQHF
TRBV4-2	TRBJ2-7	CASSQDAGGGTEQYF
TRBV7-2	TRBJ2-7	CASSAGQGFHEQYF
TRBV7-9	TRBJ2-3	CASSSPGLASGDTQYF
TRBV6-2/TRBV6-3	TRBJ1-6	CASSDDRFGSPLHF
TRBV2	TRBJ2-7	CASRRQTVSYEQYF
TRBV28	TRBJ2-2	CASSLRQGNAGELFF
TRBV7-8	TRBJ2-7	CASSIRLAGASYEQYF
TRBV6-5	TRBJ2-1	CASTLSGRGNEQFF
TRBV5-5	TRBJ2-5	CASSFSNPETQYF
TRBV5-1	TRBJ2-1	CASSLAVRGLAGYNEQFF
TRBV6-5	TRBJ2-7	CASRKNPGPYEQYF
TRBV2	TRBJ2-5	CASRSGLAGGRETQYF
TRBV7-2	TRBJ2-3	CASSLTTSGEATQYF
TRBV4-1	TRBJ2-2	CASSQERRGGELFF
TRBV28	TRBJ2-1	CASSLRGTSGKEQFF
TRBV4-3	TRBJ2-7	CASSSTVGDEQYF
TRBV2	TRBJ1-4	CASRRETATNEKLFF
TRBV9	TRBJ2-1	CASSVSGKRDEQFF
TRBV5-6	TRBJ1-5	CASSLRTGSGNQPQHF
TRBV7-2	TRBJ2-1	CASSIRQETYNEQFF
TRBV3-1/TRBV3-2	TRBJ1-2	CASSQGTGLYGYTF
TRBV5-1	TRBJ2-2	CASSLLVTGELFF
TRBV2	.	CASDRGTYEQYF
TRBV28	TRBJ1-2	CASSLLADSYGYTF
TRBV5-8	TRBJ1-3	CASSYRAGNTIYF
TRBV6-5	TRBJ2-2	CASSYSGAGVAGELFF
TRBV28	TRBJ2-5	CASSRTSGRTIRQETQYF
TRBV30	TRBJ1-4	CAWLRGNEKLFF
TRBV5-1	TRBJ2-7	CASSLVTGGYGEQYF
TRBV7-9	TRBJ2-1	CASRLAGGPNEQFF
TRBV4-1	TRBJ2-3	CASSQDLVATDTQYF
TRBV5-1	TRBJ2-5	CASSFLPGQGKETQYF
TRBV7-2	TRBJ2-7	CASSLDRGGHEQYF
TRBV19	TRBJ2-5	CASSIRLANQETQYF
TRBV7-8	TRBJ1-3	CASSPTGAGNTIYF
TRBV3-1/TRBV3-2	TRBJ2-7	CASSQGQIYEQYF
TRBV2	TRBJ2-1	CASIREGPSNEQFF
TRBV6-1	TRBJ2-7	CASSEVRGSYEQYF
TRBV21-1	TRBJ2-7	CASSKVRLGSTYEQYF
TRBV24-1	TRBJ2-2	CATSDPGLGAGELFF
TRBV11-2	TRBJ2-7	CASSLRGALGGEQYF
TRBV5-5	TRBJ1-4	CASSPWGPRGEKLFF
TRBV3-1/TRBV3-2	TRBJ2-3	CASSPGLAAPRDTQYF
TRBV7-9	TRBJ1-1	CASTRTGGDTEAFF